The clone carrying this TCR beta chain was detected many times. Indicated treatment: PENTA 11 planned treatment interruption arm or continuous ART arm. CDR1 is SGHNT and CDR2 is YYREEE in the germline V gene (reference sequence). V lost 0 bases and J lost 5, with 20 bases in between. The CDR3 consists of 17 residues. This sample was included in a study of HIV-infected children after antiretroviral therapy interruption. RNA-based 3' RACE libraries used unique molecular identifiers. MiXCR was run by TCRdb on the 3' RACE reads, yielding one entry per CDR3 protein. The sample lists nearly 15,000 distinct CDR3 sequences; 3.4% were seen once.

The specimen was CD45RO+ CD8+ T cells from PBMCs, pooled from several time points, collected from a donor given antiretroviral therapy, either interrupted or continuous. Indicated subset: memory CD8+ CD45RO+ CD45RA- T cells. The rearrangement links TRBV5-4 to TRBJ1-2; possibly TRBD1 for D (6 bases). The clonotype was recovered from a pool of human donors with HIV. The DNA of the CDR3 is TGTGCCAGCAGCTTGGTAGGGGGGCCCGTTGCAGAGTATGGCTACACCTTC. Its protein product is CASSLVGGPVAEYGYTF. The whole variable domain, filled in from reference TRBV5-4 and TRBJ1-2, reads ETGVTQSPTHLIKTRGQQVTLRCSSQSGHNTVSWYQQALGQGPQFIFQYYREEENGRGNFPPRFSGLQFPNYSSELNVNALELDDSALYLCASSLVGGPVAEYGYTFGSGTRLTVV.